The 8 T cell receptor beta chains given below trace back to one sample, sequenced in a study of technical replicates of blood from a handful of donors. The method was immunoSEQ multiplex PCR; TCRdb's version includes in-frame clones alone and lacks a portion of them. Among about 59,000 clones listed, 93% were seen once. Sequencing was performed on PBMCs. These receptors were obtained from a human donor in good health. Some clones in this sample may be carry-over from other donors' samples.

The chain uses TRBV7-9 and TRBJ2-2; 8 nucleotides agree with TRBD1. The CDR3 covers 15 residues. Germline V lookup: CDR1 SEHNR, CDR2 FQNEAQ (reference sequence). Trimming removed 7 bases from V and 0 bases from J; junction bases left unmatched: 4. The CDR3 spells CASISTGANTGELFF. The CDR3 DNA follows: TGTGCCAGCATCTCGACAGGGGCGAACACCGGGGAGCTGTTTTTT. The variable domain in full, completed from reference TRBV7-9 and TRBJ2-2, reads DTGVSQNPRHKITKRGQNVTFRCDPISEHNRLYWYRQTLGQGPEFLTYFQNEAQLEKSRLLSDRFSAERPKGSFSTLEIQRTEQGDSAMYLCASISTGANTGELFFGEGSRLTVL.

A few counts support this clone. At the DNA level, this CDR3 is encoded by other sequences in the same sample as well. V gene TRBV4-3 combines with J gene TRBJ1-1; the D gene is possibly TRBD1 (5 bases). The V end was cut by 0 bases, the J end by 2 bases, with 10 bases between. This CDR3 is built from 15 residues. Per germline, CDR1 LGHNA and CDR2 YSLEER. The CDR3 loop is CASSQDTGLNTEAFF. CDR3 in DNA: TGCGCCAGCAGCCAAGACACAGGCTTAAACACTGAAGCTTTCTTT.

J is TRBJ2-7 and V is TRBV7-3; 9 positions agree with TRBD2. The CDR3 has 14 residues. Germline loops: CDR1 SGHTA, CDR2 FQGTGA. V dropped 0 bases and J dropped 4; count of bases not matched to a gene: 1. DNA of the CDR3: TGTGCCAGCAGCTTAACGACTAGCGGATACGAGCAGTACTTC. This translates into CASSLTTSGYEQYF.

The rearrangement joins TRBV2 to TRBJ2-7; no clear D. CDR3 length: 12 residues. The germline gives CDR1 SNHLY, CDR2 FYNNEI. The V gene lost 4 bases and the J gene lost 4 bases, with 8 bases spanning the gap. The CDR3 is CASSAEAYEQYF. The CDR3 DNA reads TGTGCCAGCAGTGCGGAAGCGTACGAGCAGTACTTC.

V usage is TRBV19 and J usage is TRBJ2-5; TRBD1 agrees at 7 bases. V lost 0 bases and J lost 1; bases outside the gene matches: 20. The CDR3 loop spans 21 amino acids. Germline CDR1 is LNHDA and CDR2 is SQIVND (reference sequence). CDR3 DNA sequence: TGTGCCAGTAGTATAGAGGCTATTACCTTTCGCGCAACAGGGGTCCAAGAGACCCAGTACTTC. Protein product: CASSIEAITFRATGVQETQYF. Full variable domain (remainder filled in from reference TRBV19 and TRBJ2-5): DGGITQSPKYLFRKEGQNVTLSCEQNLNHDAMYWYRQDPGQGLRLIYYSQIVNDFQKGDIAEGYSVSREKKESFPLTVTSAQKNPTAFYLCASSIEAITFRATGVQETQYFGPGTRLLVL.

The chain is built from TRBV9 and TRBJ2-1; D gene ambiguous. V shed 0 bases and J shed 10 bases, with 17 bases lying between them. The CDR3 is 15 amino acids. Germline V lookup: CDR1 SGDLS, CDR2 YYNGEE. This chain's CDR3 is CASSVDYAPEAEQFF. CDR3 DNA: TGTGCCAGCAGCGTAGACTATGCTCCTGAGGCGGAGCAGTTCTTC.

This clone was seen a handful of times. In the same sample, other DNA sequences code for this CDR3. The chain uses TRBV5-1 and TRBJ2-1, with 9 nucleotides matching TRBD2. This CDR3 has 14 amino acids. The ends lost 4 bases at V and 4 bases at J; junction bases unmatched: 3. Germline CDR1 and CDR2: SGHRS and YFSETQ. The CDR3 loop reads CASSGSGGYNEQFF. CDR3 in DNA: TGCGCCAGCAGCGGTAGCGGGGGTTACAATGAGCAGTTCTTC.

The rearrangement joins TRBV5-6 to TRBJ2-7, with 10 positions matching TRBD2. CDR1 and CDR2 from the germline V gene are SGHDT and YYEEEE. The CDR3 sequence is 17 residues long. Trimming at V came to 4 bases and at J to 5 bases, leaving 15 bases not matched to a gene. CDR3 nucleotide sequence: TGTGCCAGCAGCGGGAACCATCTAGCGGGAGTGGGGAACGAGCAGTACTTC. This translates into CASSGNHLAGVGNEQYF.